Listed below are T cell receptor beta chains from one sample, sequenced in a study of shared clonotypes between healthy human individuals. This table comes from immunoSEQ multiplex PCR, and its TCRdb copy is limited to in-frame clones, with some not included. Altogether some 1.5 million clones are present, roughly 96% being singletons, with the ten largest covering 1.2%. The sequencing sample was made of naive CD4+ T cells sorted from blood. These receptors came from a young man in good health. CDR3s include the opening cysteine and the closing phenylalanine or tryptophan.

V: TRBV11-2; J: TRBJ2-5; CDR3: CASSLGRRDRGRETQYF
V: TRBV6-5; J: TRBJ1-1; CDR3: CASSNLGTVNTEAFF
V: TRBV4-1; J: TRBJ2-1; CDR3: CASSRAGRAVVDEQFF
V: TRBV18; J: TRBJ2-3; CDR3: CASSPAGGPLNTQYF
V: TRBV29-1; J: TRBJ2-7; CDR3: CSVGTDAYEQYF
V: TRBV6-1; J: TRBJ1-4; CDR3: CASSDGIGTDREKLFF
V: TRBV9; J: TRBJ2-2; CDR3: CASSVAAGGSTGELFF
V: TRBV7-2; J: TRBJ2-5; CDR3: CASSLRGARAPETQYF
V: TRBV7-7; J: TRBJ2-2; CDR3: CASSLGQGSAGELFF
V: TRBV7-9; J: TRBJ2-2; CDR3: CASTKPGEGTGELFF
V: TRBV29-1; J: TRBJ2-2; CDR3: CSVDSSPWGELFF
V: TRBV7-2; J: TRBJ1-1; CDR3: CASSLAGDRLSF
V: TRBV11-2; J: TRBJ2-2; CDR3: CASSPGTAGELFF
V: TRBV7-8; J: TRBJ2-7; CDR3: CASSLESGFYEQYF
V: TRBV9; J: TRBJ2-1; CDR3: CASSVVAHPGNEQFF
V: TRBV7-2; J: TRBJ2-1; CDR3: CASSQRFWDRGFDEQFF
V: TRBV28; J: TRBJ1-4; CDR3: CASSLAGGIGEKLFF
V: TRBV18; J: TRBJ2-5; CDR3: CASSPIGPPQETQYF